The 11 T cell receptor beta chains in this list originate from one sample, sequenced in a study of blood T cell repertoires in COVID-19. Assay: immunoSEQ multiplex PCR; the TCRdb copy retains only in-frame clones and omits some. This table holds about 150,000 clones, 75% to 90% found once. Sequencing was performed on peripheral blood. These receptors all stem from a man aged 60 to 75 with acute or convalescent COVID-19.

The V and J genes are TRBV5-6 and TRBJ2-1; 10 nucleotides match TRBD2. The length of the CDR3 is 17 residues. Germline trimming cut 3 bases from V and 7 bases from J; bases unmatched to any gene: 13. In germline, CDR1 is SGHDT, CDR2 YYEEEE. The CDR3 loop is CASSWRSSSGGANEQFF. The DNA of the CDR3 is TGTGCCAGCAGCTGGCGGTCATCGAGCGGGGGGGCAAATGAGCAGTTCTTC.

The chain carries TRBV7-2 and TRBJ1-2; TRBD1 matches 7 bases. Trimming at V came to 4 bases and at J to 4 bases, leaving 12 bases not matched to a gene. Germline CDR1 is SGHTA and CDR2 is FQGNSA. The CDR3 covers 16 residues. This chain's CDR3 is CASSSSVQGRFYGYTF. The CDR3, as DNA: TGTGCCAGCAGCTCATCCGTACAGGGGAGGTTCTATGGCTACACCTTC. The entire variable domain, with the rest obtained from reference TRBV7-2 and TRBJ1-2, is as follows: GAGVSQSPSNKVTEKGKDVELRCDPISGHTALYWYRQSLGQGLEFLIYFQGNSAPDKSGLPSDRFSAERTGGSVSTLTIQRTQQEDSAVYLCASSSSVQGRFYGYTFGSGTRLTVV.

The genes are TRBV18 and TRBJ1-3, with TRBD1 matching over 8 bases. V trimming: 2 bases; J trimming: 2 bases; junction bases outside the gene matches: 2. The CDR3 length is 15 residues. Germline V CDR1 and CDR2: KGHSH, LQKENI. The DNA for the CDR3 is TGTGCCAGCTCACCAATGACAGGGGCTGGAAACACCATATATTTT. Residues: CASSPMTGAGNTIYF. The variable domain in full, completed from reference TRBV18 and TRBJ1-3, reads NAGVMQNPRHLVRRRGQEARLRCSPMKGHSHVYWYRQLPEEGLKFMVYLQKENIIDESGMPKERFSAEFPKEGPSILRIQQVVRGDSAAYFCASSPMTGAGNTIYFGEGSWLTVV.

The V and J genes are TRBV2 and TRBJ2-1, with 11 bases that match TRBD1. This CDR3 has 15 amino acids. Germline CDR1 and CDR2: SNHLY and FYNNEI. The ends lost 7 bases at V and 7 bases at J; junction bases unmatched: 9. CDR3 in amino acids: CASTKEDRGLNEQFF. The DNA of the CDR3 is TGTGCCAGCACTAAGGAGGACAGGGGGCTGAATGAGCAGTTCTTC.

The chain carries TRBV5-1 and TRBJ2-1, with TRBD1 matching 7 bases. The germline V gene has CDR1 SGHRS and CDR2 YFSETQ. The CDR3 consists of 19 residues. V was clipped by 3 bases and J by 0 bases; unmatched bases: 15. CDR3 DNA: TGCGCCAGCAGCTCTCCGGCCGGGACAGATTCCATCTCCTACAATGAGCAGTTCTTC. Amino acids: CASSSPAGTDSISYNEQFF.

This clone was seen only once. The V and J genes are TRBV15 and TRBJ1-2, with D possibly matching TRBD1 (6 bases). Germline V gene lookup returns CDR1 LNHNV and CDR2 YYDKDF (reference sequence). V lost 0 bases and J lost 6, with 14 bases in between. This CDR3 contains 15 residues. CDR3 sequence (DNA): TGTGCCACCAGCAGAGATGTCCGAGGGGGAGATGGCTACACCTTC. Translating gives CATSRDVRGGDGYTF. Full variable domain (remainder filled in from reference TRBV15 and TRBJ1-2): DAMVIQNPRYQVTQFGKPVTLSCSQTLNHNVMYWYQQKSSQAPKLLFHYYDKDFNNEADTPDNFQSRRPNTSFCFLDIRSPGLGDTAMYLCATSRDVRGGDGYTFGSGTRLTVV.

This chain joins TRBV5-1 and TRBJ2-5; 11 bases line up with TRBD2. Losses at the gene ends were 2 bases for V and 5 bases for J; bases not matched to a gene: 5. Germline CDR1 reads SGHRS; CDR2 reads YFSETQ. The CDR3 runs 15 residues. The CDR3 loop reads CASSLLAGEGETQYF. The CDR3 DNA is TGCGCCAGCAGCTTACTAGCGGGAGAAGGGGAGACCCAGTACTTC. The variable domain in full, completed from reference TRBV5-1 and TRBJ2-5, reads KAGVTQTPRYLIKTRGQQVTLSCSPISGHRSVSWYQQTPGQGLQFLFEYFSETQRNKGNFPGRFSGRQFSNSRSEMNVSTLELGDSALYLCASSLLAGEGETQYFGPGTRLLVL.

This chain connects TRBV9 to TRBJ2-2, with D possibly TRBD2 on 5 matching bases. V gave up 5 bases and J gave up 4 bases, with 15 bases separating them. This CDR3 is 15 amino acids long. The germline CDR1 and CDR2 sequences are SGDLS and YYNGEE. The CDR3 coding sequence is TGTGCCAGCAGTCCCAGGACTTATATCACCGGGGAGCTGTTTTTT. Protein: CASSPRTYITGELFF.

The chain is built from TRBV28 and TRBJ2-1, with D perhaps matching TRBD1 (6 bases). The V gene lost 5 bases and the J gene lost 5 bases, with 16 bases spanning the gap. CDR1 is MDHEN and CDR2 is SYDVKM in the germline V gene. The CDR3 loop spans 15 amino acids. This CDR3 reads CASSKGGPSNNEQFF. For the CDR3, the DNA is TGTGCCAGCAGTAAAGGGGGTCCAAGTAACAATGAGCAGTTCTTC.

The chain employs TRBV4-3 and TRBJ2-5; 8 nucleotides agree with TRBD1. The trim removed 1 base at V and 2 bases at J, leaving 3 bases unmatched. There are 15 residues in the CDR3. Per germline, CDR1 LGHNA and CDR2 YSLEER. The CDR3 bases are TGCGCCAGCAGCCAAGGGACAGGGCTACAAGAGACCCAGTACTTC. It yields the protein CASSQGTGLQETQYF.

This clone occurred once. V gene TRBV11-2 combines with J gene TRBJ2-7; 9 bases are a match to TRBD2. The CDR3 length is 14 residues. The germline V gene has CDR1 SGHAT and CDR2 FQNNGV. The trim removed 7 bases at V and 9 bases at J, leaving 13 bases unmatched. As DNA, the CDR3 is TGTGCCAGCACCCTAGCGGGAACCTCGGTCGGGCAGTACTTC. It codes for CASTLAGTSVGQYF. The full variable domain, rest sourced from reference TRBV11-2 and TRBJ2-7, is EAGVAQSPRYKIIEKRQSVAFWCNPISGHATLYWYQQILGQGPKLLIQFQNNGVVDDSQLPKDRFSAERLKGVDSTLKIQPAKLEDSAVYLCASTLAGTSVGQYFGPGTRLTVT.